Following are 28 T cell receptor beta chains from one sample sequenced in a study of T cell responses to AZD1222 COVID-19 vaccine. TCRdb's table, derived via immunoSEQ multiplex PCR, lists solely in-frame clones and lacks some. Of about 120,000 clones in the sample, 88% are singletons; the top ten hold 2.4%. The specimen comprised peripheral blood, sampled on day 0 of AZD1222 vaccination. Source of these receptors: an adult in good health.

The rearrangement uses TRBV2 and TRBJ1-1; D is perhaps TRBD1 (5 bases). Looked up from germline, CDR1 is SNHLY and CDR2 is FYNNEI. V was shortened by 8 bases and J by 3 bases, with 10 bases between the two germline ends. The CDR3 is 12 amino acids. CDR3 in DNA: TGTGCCAGCCGGGGGGATCACACTGAAGCTTTCTTT. Translating it yields CASRGDHTEAFF.

V and J are TRBV19 and TRBJ2-3, with TRBD1 as a possible D gene (5 bases). The CDR3 totals 16 residues. The germline CDR1 and CDR2 sequences are LNHDA and SQIVND (reference sequence). Trimming took off 3 bases at V and 6 bases at J, with 19 bases between the two ends. The chain's CDR3 is CASSIGRQLVRDTQYF. As DNA, the CDR3 is TGTGCCAGTAGTATCGGAAGACAGCTTGTTAGGGATACGCAGTATTTT.

This sequence joins TRBV9 and TRBJ2-5; 9 nucleotides match TRBD1. Trimming cost V 4 bases and J 2 bases; bases outside gene matches: 9. Germline V gene sequence: CDR1 SGDLS, CDR2 YYNGEE. There are 16 residues in the CDR3. CDR3: CASSTPGTGLQETQYF. CDR3 DNA sequence: TGTGCCAGCAGCACCCCCGGGACAGGGCTACAAGAGACCCAGTACTTC.

In this sample, this clone turned up once. V is TRBV4-2 and J is TRBJ2-1, with TRBD2 matching 7 bases. Germline CDR1 LGHNA, CDR2 YNFKEQ. This CDR3 comprises 14 residues. The trim removed 6 bases at V and 1 base at J, leaving 3 bases unmatched. This chain's CDR3 is CASSLADSYNEQFF. As DNA, the CDR3 is TGTGCCAGCAGTCTAGCGGATTCCTACAATGAGCAGTTCTTC.

V and J are TRBV10-2 and TRBJ2-3; possible D gene TRBD2, 5 bases. The CDR3 is 15 amino acids. Germline CDR1 reads WSHSY; CDR2 reads SAAADI. With 2 bases removed from V and 4 bases from J, the gap between germline ends came to 13 bases. The chain's CDR3 is CASSERTPLADTQYF. The CDR3, as DNA: TGCGCCAGCAGTGAGCGGACTCCATTAGCAGATACGCAGTATTTT.

The rearrangement joins TRBV5-1 to TRBJ2-2; possibly TRBD1 for D (5 bases). CDR3 length: 15 residues. The V and J ends lost 5 bases and 0 bases respectively, with 11 bases between them. Germline assignment: CDR1 SGHRS and CDR2 YFSETQ. CDR3 nucleotides: TGCGCCAGCAGTAAAGACAGACCGAACACCGGGGAGCTGTTTTTT. As protein: CASSKDRPNTGELFF.

The chain is built from TRBV29-1 and TRBJ2-1, with D perhaps assigned TRBD1 or TRBD2 (6 bases each). Per the germline V gene, CDR1 is SQVTM and CDR2 is ANQGSEA. The CDR3 consists of 14 residues. V lost 7 bases and J lost 5, with 18 bases in between. The DNA for the CDR3 is TGCAGCGCCCTGGCACGGGGGCTTAACAATGAGCAGTTCTTC. This codes for CSALARGLNNEQFF.

V usage is TRBV3-1 (or the pseudogene TRBV3-2) and J usage is TRBJ2-1; 11 bases agree with TRBD2. CDR1 LGHDT and CDR2 YNNKEL come from the germline V gene (reference sequence). V lost 4 bases and J lost 6; bases outside the gene matches: 8. This CDR3 comprises 16 residues. CDR3 protein: CASSRPLAGVGNEQFF. CDR3 DNA sequence: TGTGCCAGCAGCCGCCCACTAGCGGGAGTGGGCAATGAGCAGTTCTTC.

The V and J genes are TRBV19 and TRBJ1-5; no clear D. The CDR3 spans 14 residues. In germline, CDR1 is LNHDA, CDR2 SQIVND (reference sequence). Trimming cost V 6 bases and J 0 bases, with 9 bases left between them. The CDR3 DNA is TGTGCCAGTAGGCCGGCTCCTAGCAATCAGCCCCAGCATTTT. Translating it yields CASRPAPSNQPQHF.

The chain joins TRBV6-5 to TRBJ1-6, with 7 positions matching TRBD1. The length of the CDR3 is 14 residues. J lost 3 bases, V lost 7 bases, and 3 bases had no gene match. Germline assignment: CDR1 MNHEY and CDR2 SVGAGI. The CDR3 bases are TGTGCCAGCAAAGGGGACAGCTATAATTCACCCCTCCACTTT. This gives the protein CASKGDSYNSPLHF.

The V call is TRBV29-1, the J call TRBJ2-1; tentative D call: TRBD1 (6 bases). V dropped 6 bases and J dropped 0 bases, with 12 bases sitting between them. The CDR3 runs to 14 residues. Germline assignment: CDR1 SQVTM and CDR2 ANQGSEA. DNA of the CDR3: TGCAGCGTAAAGGACAGCACCTCCTACAATGAGCAGTTCTTC. This gives the protein CSVKDSTSYNEQFF.

This sequence joins TRBV28 and TRBJ2-7; D perhaps matches TRBD1 (6 bases). Germline CDR1 is MDHEN and CDR2 is SYDVKM. This CDR3 spans 14 amino acids. Trimming pared 7 bases from V and 6 bases from J, leaving 19 bases between. Here the CDR3 DNA reads TGTGCCAGCACCCAACAGGGAGTCTGGGTCGAGCAGTACTTC. Translated, it gives CASTQQGVWVEQYF.

This chain uses TRBV6-2 or TRBV6-3 with TRBJ1-2; possibly TRBD1 for D (5 bases). V was cut by 4 bases and J by 3 bases, with 6 bases left in between. Germline V gene sequence: CDR1 MNHEY, CDR2 SVGEGT. The CDR3 totals 12 residues. The CDR3 spells CASSWGDYGYTF. The CDR3 DNA reads as TGTGCCAGCAGTTGGGGGGACTATGGCTACACCTTC.

This chain uses TRBV19 with TRBJ2-3, with 7 bases matching TRBD1. Per the germline V gene, CDR1 is LNHDA and CDR2 is SQIVND (reference sequence). The CDR3 contains 17 residues. The V segment lost 6 bases and the J segment 4 bases; nucleotides outside the gene matches: 16. CDR3 in DNA: TGTGCCAGTAGGCCATACAGGGGAGACGGGACATCAGATACGCAGTATTTT. Residues: CASRPYRGDGTSDTQYF.

V gene TRBV5-8 combines with J gene TRBJ2-3, with 10 nucleotides matching TRBD1. The junction had 6 bases not matched to a gene; V was cut back by 4 bases and J by 4 bases. This CDR3 comprises 15 residues. The germline gives CDR1 SGHTS, CDR2 YDEGEE. The CDR3 here is CASSPGDRGADTQYF. CDR3 DNA: TGTGCCAGCAGCCCCGGGGACAGGGGAGCAGATACGCAGTATTTT. The entire variable domain, with the rest obtained from reference TRBV5-8 and TRBJ2-3, is as follows: EAGVTQSPTHLIKTRGQQATLRCSPISGHTSVYWYQQALGLGLQFLLWYDEGEERNRGNFPPRFSGRQFPNYSSELNVNALELEDSALYLCASSPGDRGADTQYFGPGTRLTVL.

This clone was recorded only once. The rearrangement links TRBV5-1 to TRBJ1-2; maybe TRBD1 (6 bases). Looked up from germline, CDR1 is SGHRS and CDR2 is YFSETQ. There are 16 residues in the CDR3. Trimming took 4 bases from V and 1 from J, leaving 17 bases between them. In nucleotides, the CDR3 is TGCGCCAGCAGCCCGGGCGGCGGGGGGCGTAACTATGGCTACACCTTC. The encoded protein is CASSPGGGGRNYGYTF. The full variable domain, rest sourced from reference TRBV5-1 and TRBJ1-2, is KAGVTQTPRYLIKTRGQQVTLSCSPISGHRSVSWYQQTPGQGLQFLFEYFSETQRNKGNFPGRFSGRQFSNSRSEMNVSTLELGDSALYLCASSPGGGGRNYGYTFGSGTRLTVV.

CDR3 region: CASSYHRTDTEAFF. DNA of the CDR3: TGTGCCAGCAGTTATCACCGGACAGACACTGAAGCTTTCTTT. The V gene is TRBV6-2 or TRBV6-3, the J gene TRBJ1-1; D may be TRBD1 (6 bases). The CDR3 length is 14 residues. The germline gives CDR1 MNHEY, CDR2 SVGEGT. The V and J ends lost 3 bases and 3 bases respectively, with 11 bases between them.

This clone was seen just once. V gene TRBV10-3 combines with J gene TRBJ2-3; D is undetermined. The V gene lost 2 bases and the J gene lost 6 bases, with 12 bases spanning the gap. The germline V gene has CDR1 ENHRY and CDR2 SYGVKD. The CDR3 covers 14 residues. The CDR3 nucleotides read TGTGCCATCAGTGAGGTCCCCTCCGACGATACGCAGTATTTT. This translates into CAISEVPSDDTQYF.

This chain uses TRBV4-1 with TRBJ2-1; 9 nucleotides align to TRBD2. The length of the CDR3 is 15 residues. Trimming removed 3 bases from V and 3 bases from J; junction bases left unmatched: 3. Germline V gene sequence: CDR1 MGHRA, CDR2 YSYEKL. The CDR3 sequence: CASSQRLADYNEQFF. The CDR3 nucleotides are TGCGCCAGCAGCCAGAGACTAGCGGACTACAATGAGCAGTTCTTC.

The chain uses TRBV28 and TRBJ1-1, with D unclear. V was trimmed by 1 base and J by 9 bases, leaving 12 bases between them. Germline lookup yields CDR1 MDHEN and CDR2 SYDVKM. This CDR3 region has 13 residues. CDR3 amino acids: CASSLFPTVKAFF. The CDR3 nucleotides are TGTGCCAGCAGTTTATTCCCCACGGTTAAAGCTTTCTTT.

The rearrangement joins TRBV5-1 to TRBJ2-2; D is perhaps TRBD1 (6 bases). With 0 bases removed from V and 0 bases from J, the gap between germline ends came to 9 bases. The CDR3 is made up of 16 amino acids. Per germline, CDR1 SGHRS and CDR2 YFSETQ. Here the CDR3 reads CASSLGGGSNTGELFF. The DNA of the CDR3 is TGCGCCAGCAGCTTGGGTGGGGGCTCGAACACCGGGGAGCTGTTTTTT.

The chain employs TRBV7-6 and TRBJ2-7; a possible D gene is TRBD1 (6 bases). This CDR3 has 16 amino acids. V was cut by 2 bases and J by 1 base, with 15 bases left in between. Looked up from germline, CDR1 is SGHVS and CDR2 is FNYEAQ. The CDR3 here is CASSLNPDSLSYEQYF. DNA for the CDR3: TGTGCCAGCAGCTTAAATCCGGACAGCTTATCCTACGAGCAGTACTTC.

V gene TRBV28 combines with J gene TRBJ1-1; D not resolved. The V end lost 3 bases, the J end lost 0 bases, and 8 bases lay between the germline ends. Germline-derived CDR1 and CDR2 are MDHEN and SYDVKM. The CDR3 extends over 14 amino acids. The CDR3 is CASSLRPLNTEAFF. The CDR3 DNA reads as TGTGCCAGCAGTTTGAGGCCCTTGAACACTGAAGCTTTCTTT.

V usage is TRBV28 and J usage is TRBJ1-5; 11 bases align to TRBD1. CDR1 MDHEN and CDR2 SYDVKM come from the germline V gene. V was clipped by 5 bases and J by 3 bases; unmatched bases: 6. This CDR3 contains 16 residues. The CDR3: CASSAGQGAFNQPQHF. CDR3 DNA: TGTGCCAGCAGTGCTGGACAGGGGGCTTTCAATCAGCCCCAGCATTTT.

The rearrangement joins TRBV9 to TRBJ2-1, with TRBD2 matching over 13 bases. Trimming cost V 3 bases and J 0 bases; bases outside gene matches: 0. Germline CDR1 SGDLS, CDR2 YYNGEE. This CDR3 is 16 amino acids long. The CDR3 nucleotides read TGTGCCAGCAGCGGGACTAGCGGGAGCTCCTACAATGAGCAGTTCTTC. This translates into CASSGTSGSSYNEQFF.

The CDR3: CASIKGYTEAFF. The CDR3 nucleotides read TGTGCCAGCATTAAAGGGTACACTGAAGCTTTCTTT. The J gene is TRBJ1-1, the V gene TRBV28; the D is unclear. CDR1 is MDHEN and CDR2 is SYDVKM in the germline V gene. Between the trimmed V and J ends, which lost 7 bases and 3 bases, there was a span of 9 bases. This CDR3 region has 12 residues.

The V gene is TRBV28, the J gene TRBJ2-7; the D is unclear. The CDR3 totals 14 residues. Germline values: CDR1 MDHEN, CDR2 SYDVKM. The V gene lost 6 bases and the J gene lost 2 bases, with 14 bases spanning the gap. In nucleotides, the CDR3 is TGTGCCAGCAGCCCCCATCACAGCGCCTACGAGCAGTACTTC. It yields the protein CASSPHHSAYEQYF.

This chain joins TRBV27 and TRBJ2-7, with a tentative D call TRBD2 (6 bases). V lost 6 bases and J lost 3, with 12 bases in between. The germline CDR1 and CDR2 sequences are MNHEY and SMNVEV (reference sequence). CDR3 size: 13 residues. Here the CDR3 reads CASSPGTLYEQYF. The CDR3 region has the DNA TGTGCCAGCAGCCCCGGGACTCTCTACGAGCAGTACTTC.